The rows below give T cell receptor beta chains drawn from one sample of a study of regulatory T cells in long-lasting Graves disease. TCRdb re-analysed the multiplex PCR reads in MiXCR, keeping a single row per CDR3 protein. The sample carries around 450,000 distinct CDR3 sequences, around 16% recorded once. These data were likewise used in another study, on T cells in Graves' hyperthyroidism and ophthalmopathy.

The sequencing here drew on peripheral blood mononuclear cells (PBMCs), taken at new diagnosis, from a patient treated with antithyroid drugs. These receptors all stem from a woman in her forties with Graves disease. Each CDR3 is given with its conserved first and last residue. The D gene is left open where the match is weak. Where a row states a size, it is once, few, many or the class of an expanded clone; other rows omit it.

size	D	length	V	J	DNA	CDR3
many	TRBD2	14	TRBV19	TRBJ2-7	TGTGCCAGTAGTGCGGGACTAGCGGACTACGAGCAGTACTTC	CASSAGLADYEQYF
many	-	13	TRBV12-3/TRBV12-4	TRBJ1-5	TGTGCCAGCAGTTCCCGGGTCGATCAGCCCCAGCATTTT	CASSSRVDQPQHF
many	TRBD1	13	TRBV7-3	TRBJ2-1	TGTGCCAGCAGCTTGCAGGGGGCGAATGAGCAGTTCTTC	CASSLQGANEQFF
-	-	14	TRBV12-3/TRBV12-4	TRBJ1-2	TGTGCCAGCAGTTCCGGGGGGGCCCTCTATGGCTACACCTTC	CASSSGGALYGYTF
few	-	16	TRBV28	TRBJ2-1	TGTGCCAGCAGTCCGAATTGGTGGACTGGGTACAATGAGCAGTTCTTC	CASSPNWWTGYNEQFF
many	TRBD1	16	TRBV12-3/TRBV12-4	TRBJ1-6	TGTGCCAGCAGTTTTGGCGCGGGACAGGGGAATTCACCCCTCCACTTT	CASSFGAGQGNSPLHF
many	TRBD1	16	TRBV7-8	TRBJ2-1	TGTGCCAGCAGCTTAGACGGGGGGACAGGGGCCAATGAGCAGTTCTTC	CASSLDGGTGANEQFF
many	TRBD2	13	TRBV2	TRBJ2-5	TGTGCCAGCGGACTAGCGGATCAAGAGACCCAGTACTTC	CASGLADQETQYF
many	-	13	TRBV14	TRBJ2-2	TGTGCCAGCAGCCAAGTTCCCTCCGGGGAGCTGTTTTTT	CASSQVPSGELFF
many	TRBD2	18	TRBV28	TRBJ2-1	TGTGCCAGCAGTGACCCCTCGTACCTAGCGGGGGGGAACAATGAGCAGTTCTTC	CASSDPSYLAGGNNEQFF
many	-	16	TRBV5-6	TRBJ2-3	TGTGCCAGCAGCAGAGGACCGCCTACATCGACATATACGCAGTATTTT	CASSRGPPTSTYTQYF
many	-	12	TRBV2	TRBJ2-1	TGTGCCAGCGCTACGGGACTCCATGAGCAGTTCTTC	CASATGLHEQFF
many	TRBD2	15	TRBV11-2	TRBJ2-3	TGTGCCAGCAGCCCGACGACTAGCGTTTCAGATACGCAGTATTTT	CASSPTTSVSDTQYF
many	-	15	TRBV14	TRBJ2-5	TGTGCCAGCAGCCAAGATGACCTCTCTGGCTGGACCCAGTACTTC	CASSQDDLSGWTQYF
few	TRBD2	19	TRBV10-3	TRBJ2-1	TGTGCCATCAGTGAGTCTGTGTTGACTAGCGGGACGGAGGGCAATGAGCAGTTCTTC	CAISESVLTSGTEGNEQFF
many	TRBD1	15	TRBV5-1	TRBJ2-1	TGCGCCAGCAGCTGGGGACAGGGGGCTTTCAATGAGCAGTTCTTC	CASSWGQGAFNEQFF
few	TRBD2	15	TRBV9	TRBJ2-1	TGTGCCAGCAGCGTAGGCCTAGCGGACTACAATGAGCAGTTCTTC	CASSVGLADYNEQFF
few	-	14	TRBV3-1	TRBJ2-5	TGTGCCAGCAGCCAAGTTCGGGGTACCGAGACCCAGTACTTC	CASSQVRGTETQYF
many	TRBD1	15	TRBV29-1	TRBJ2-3	TGCAGCGTTTCTCGGACAGGGCGGGTCACAGATACGCAGTATTTT	CSVSRTGRVTDTQYF
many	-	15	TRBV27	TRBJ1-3	TGTGCCAGCAGTCGAGGGACACCCTCTGGAAACACCATATATTTT	CASSRGTPSGNTIYF
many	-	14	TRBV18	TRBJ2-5	TGTGCCAGCTCACCTCAAGACCTGGCGGAGACCCAGTACTTC	CASSPQDLAETQYF
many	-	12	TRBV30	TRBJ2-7	TGTGCCTGGAGTGGAGGGGGCTACGAGCAGTACTTC	CAWSGGGYEQYF
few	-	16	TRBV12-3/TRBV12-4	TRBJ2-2	TGTGCCAGCAGTTTAGCGGACTTCCCGAACACCGGGGAGCTGTTTTTT	CASSLADFPNTGELFF
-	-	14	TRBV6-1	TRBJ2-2	TGTGCCAGCAGAACGCCCGATGCCGGCGGGGAGCTGTTTTTT	CASRTPDAGGELFF
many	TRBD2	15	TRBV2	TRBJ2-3	TGTGCCGCAAGGGGGACTAGCGGGAGTTCGGATACGCAGTATTTT	CAARGTSGSSDTQYF
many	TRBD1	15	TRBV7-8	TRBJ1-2	TGTGCCAGCAGCTTAGGCGGGACAGGCATCTATGGCTACACCTTC	CASSLGGTGIYGYTF
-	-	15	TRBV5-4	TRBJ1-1	TGTGCCAGCAGCTTGGATGGGGTCGTTGGCACTGAAGCTTTCTTT	CASSLDGVVGTEAFF
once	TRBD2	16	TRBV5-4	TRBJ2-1	TGTGCCAGCACCCTTGATCCTAGCGGGAGTTACAATGAGCAGTTCTTC	CASTLDPSGSYNEQFF
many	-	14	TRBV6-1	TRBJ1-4	TGTGCCAGCAGTCAACAGGGCCAAGGAGAAAAACTGTTTTTT	CASSQQGQGEKLFF
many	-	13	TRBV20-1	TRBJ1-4	TGCAGTGTTAAGGACGGGCGGGTGGGAAAACTGTTTTTT	CSVKDGRVGKLFF
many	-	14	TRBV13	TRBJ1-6	TGTGCCAGCAGCTTATGGGGCGATAATTCACCCCTCCACTTT	CASSLWGDNSPLHF